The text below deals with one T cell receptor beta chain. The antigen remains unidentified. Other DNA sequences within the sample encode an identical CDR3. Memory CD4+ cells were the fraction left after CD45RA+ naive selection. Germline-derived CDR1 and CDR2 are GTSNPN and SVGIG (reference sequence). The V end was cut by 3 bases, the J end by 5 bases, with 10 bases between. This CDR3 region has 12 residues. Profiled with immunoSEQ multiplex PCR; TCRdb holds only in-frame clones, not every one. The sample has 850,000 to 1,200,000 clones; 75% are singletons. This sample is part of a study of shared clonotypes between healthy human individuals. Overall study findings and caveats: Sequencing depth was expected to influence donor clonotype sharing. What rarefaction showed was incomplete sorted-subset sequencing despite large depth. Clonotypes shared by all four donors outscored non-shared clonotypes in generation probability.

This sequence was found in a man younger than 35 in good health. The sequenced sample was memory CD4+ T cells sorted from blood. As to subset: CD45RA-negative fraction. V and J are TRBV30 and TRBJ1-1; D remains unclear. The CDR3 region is CAWRPGETEAFF. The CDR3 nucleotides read TGTGCCTGGAGGCCCGGGGAGACTGAAGCTTTCTTT. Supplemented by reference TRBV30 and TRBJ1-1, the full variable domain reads SQTIHQWPATLVQPVGSPLSLECTVEGTSNPNLYWYRQAAGRGLQLLFYSVGIGQISSEVPQNLSASRPQDRQFILSSKKLLLSDSGFYLCAWRPGETEAFFGQGTRLTVV.